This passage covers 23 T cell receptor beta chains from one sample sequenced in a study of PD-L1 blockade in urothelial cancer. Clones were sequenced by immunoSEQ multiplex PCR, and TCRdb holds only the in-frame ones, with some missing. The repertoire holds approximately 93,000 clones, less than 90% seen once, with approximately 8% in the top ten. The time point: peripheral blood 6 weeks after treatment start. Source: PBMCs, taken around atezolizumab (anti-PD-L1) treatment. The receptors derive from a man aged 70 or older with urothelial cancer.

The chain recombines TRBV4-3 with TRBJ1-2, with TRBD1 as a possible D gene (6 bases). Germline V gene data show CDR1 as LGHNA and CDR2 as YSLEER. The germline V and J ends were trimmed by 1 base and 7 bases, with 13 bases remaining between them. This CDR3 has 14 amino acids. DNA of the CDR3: TGCGCCAGCAGCCAAGTGGCGGGGGCAGGTGGCTACACCTTC. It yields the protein CASSQVAGAGGYTF.

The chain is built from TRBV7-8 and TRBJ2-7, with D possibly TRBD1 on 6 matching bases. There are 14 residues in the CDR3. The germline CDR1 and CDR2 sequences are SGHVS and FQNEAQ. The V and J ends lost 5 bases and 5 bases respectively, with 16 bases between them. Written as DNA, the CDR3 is TGTGCCAGCAGCACGCAGGGGCGAAATAACGAGCAGTACTTC. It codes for CASSTQGRNNEQYF.

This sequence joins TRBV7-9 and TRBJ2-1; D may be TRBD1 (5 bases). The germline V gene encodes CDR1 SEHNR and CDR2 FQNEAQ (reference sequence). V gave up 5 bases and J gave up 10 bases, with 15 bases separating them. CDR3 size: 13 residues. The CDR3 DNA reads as TGTGCCAGCAGCCCCTCTTTAGGGGAAGAGCAGTTCTTC. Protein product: CASSPSLGEEQFF.

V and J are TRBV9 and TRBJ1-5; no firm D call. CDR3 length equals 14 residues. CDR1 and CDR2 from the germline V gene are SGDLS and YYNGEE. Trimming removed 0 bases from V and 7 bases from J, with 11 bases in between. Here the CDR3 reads CASSVATEGQPQHF. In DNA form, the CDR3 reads TGTGCCAGCAGCGTAGCTACTGAGGGCCAGCCCCAGCATTTT.

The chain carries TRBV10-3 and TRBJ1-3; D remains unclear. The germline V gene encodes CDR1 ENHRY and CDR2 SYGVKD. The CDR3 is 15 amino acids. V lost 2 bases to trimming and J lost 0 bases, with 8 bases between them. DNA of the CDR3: TGTGCCATCAGTGAGGGGAGCAACTCTGGAAACACCATATATTTT. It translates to CAISEGSNSGNTIYF.

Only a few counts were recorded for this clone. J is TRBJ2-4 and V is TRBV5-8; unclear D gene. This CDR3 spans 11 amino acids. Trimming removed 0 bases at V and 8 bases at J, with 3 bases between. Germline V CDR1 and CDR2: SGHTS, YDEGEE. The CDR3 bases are TGTGCCAGCAGCTTGGCATACATTCAGTACTTC. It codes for CASSLAYIQYF.

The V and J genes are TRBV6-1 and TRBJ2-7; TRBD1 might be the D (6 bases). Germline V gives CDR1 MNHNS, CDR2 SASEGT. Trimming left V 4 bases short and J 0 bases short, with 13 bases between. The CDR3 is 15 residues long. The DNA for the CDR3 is TGTGCCAGCAGTGCCCTCCCGGACAGCTCCTACGAGCAGTACTTC. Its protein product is CASSALPDSSYEQYF.

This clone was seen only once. CDR3 loop: CASRDTGGPNYGYTF. CDR3 bases: TGTGCCAGCAGAGACACAGGGGGGCCTAACTATGGCTACACCTTC. The chain carries TRBV6-5 and TRBJ1-2; TRBD1 aligns across 8 bases. J gave up 0 bases and V 6 bases, and 6 bases lay outside the gene matches. CDR3 size: 15 residues. The germline CDR1 and CDR2 sequences are MNHEY and SVGAGI.

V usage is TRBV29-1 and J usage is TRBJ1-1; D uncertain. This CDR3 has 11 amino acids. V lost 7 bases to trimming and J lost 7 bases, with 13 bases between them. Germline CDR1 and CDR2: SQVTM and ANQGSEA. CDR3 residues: CSGDVAGEAFF. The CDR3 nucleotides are TGCAGCGGAGATGTTGCGGGTGAAGCTTTCTTT.

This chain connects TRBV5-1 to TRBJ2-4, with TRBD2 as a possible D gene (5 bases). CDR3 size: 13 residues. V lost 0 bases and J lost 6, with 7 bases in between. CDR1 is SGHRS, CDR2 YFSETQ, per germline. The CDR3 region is CASSLGEPNIQYF. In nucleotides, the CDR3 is TGCGCCAGCAGCTTGGGGGAGCCAAACATTCAGTACTTC.

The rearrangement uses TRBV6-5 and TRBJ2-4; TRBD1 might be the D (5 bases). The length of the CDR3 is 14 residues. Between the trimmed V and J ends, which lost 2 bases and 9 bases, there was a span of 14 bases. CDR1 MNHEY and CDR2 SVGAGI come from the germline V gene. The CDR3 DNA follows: TGTGCCAGCAGTTACCAGGGTATCGGTGGCATTCAGTACTTC. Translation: CASSYQGIGGIQYF.

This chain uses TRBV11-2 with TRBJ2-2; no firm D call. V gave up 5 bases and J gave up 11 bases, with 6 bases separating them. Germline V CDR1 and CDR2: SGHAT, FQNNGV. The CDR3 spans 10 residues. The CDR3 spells CASSHRELFF. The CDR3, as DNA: TGTGCCAGCAGCCACAGAGAGCTGTTTTTT.

DNA for the CDR3: TGTGCCAGCAGCCCCGGCTCCTACAATGAGCAGTTCTTC. This sequence encodes CASSPGSYNEQFF. This chain links TRBV7-3 with TRBJ2-1; unclear D gene. Trimming pared 5 bases from V and 0 bases from J, leaving 5 bases between. Germline V gives CDR1 SGHTA, CDR2 FQGTGA. This CDR3 spans 13 amino acids. The full variable domain, rest sourced from reference TRBV7-3 and TRBJ2-1, is GAGVSQTPSNKVTEKGKYVELRCDPISGHTALYWYRQSLGQGPEFLIYFQGTGAADDSGLPNDRFFAVRPEGSVSTLKIQRTERGDSAVYLCASSPGSYNEQFFGPGTRLTVL.

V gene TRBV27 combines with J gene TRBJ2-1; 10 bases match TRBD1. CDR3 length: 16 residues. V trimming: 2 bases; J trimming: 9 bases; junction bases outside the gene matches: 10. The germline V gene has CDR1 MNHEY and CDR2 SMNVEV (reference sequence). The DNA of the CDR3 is TGTGCCAGCAGTTTAACCTTTGACAGGGGGCTTGGTGAGCAGTTCTTC. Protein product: CASSLTFDRGLGEQFF.

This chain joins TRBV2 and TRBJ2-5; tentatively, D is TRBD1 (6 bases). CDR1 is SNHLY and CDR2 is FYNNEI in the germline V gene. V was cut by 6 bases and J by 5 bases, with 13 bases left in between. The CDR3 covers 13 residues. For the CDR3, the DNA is TGTGCCAGCAGGATCGACAGGTTCGAGACCCAGTACTTC. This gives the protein CASRIDRFETQYF.

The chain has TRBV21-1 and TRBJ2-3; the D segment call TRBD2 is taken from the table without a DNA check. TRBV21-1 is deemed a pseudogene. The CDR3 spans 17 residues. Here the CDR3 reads CASSKGMARWGTDTQYF. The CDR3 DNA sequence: TGTGCCAGCAGCAAAGGTATGGCTAGATGGGGCACAGATACGCAGTATTTT.

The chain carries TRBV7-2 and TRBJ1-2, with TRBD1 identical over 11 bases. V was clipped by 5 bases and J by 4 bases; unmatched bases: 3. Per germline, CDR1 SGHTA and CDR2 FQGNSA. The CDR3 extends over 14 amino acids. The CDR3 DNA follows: TGTGCCAGCAGCCCGGGACAGGGGGGCTATGGCTACACCTTC. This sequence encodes CASSPGQGGYGYTF.

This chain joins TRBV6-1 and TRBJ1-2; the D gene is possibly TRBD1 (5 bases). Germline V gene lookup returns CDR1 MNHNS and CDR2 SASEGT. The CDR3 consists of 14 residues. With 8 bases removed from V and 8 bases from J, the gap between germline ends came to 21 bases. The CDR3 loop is CASAPQWGGEGYTF. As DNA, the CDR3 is TGTGCCAGCGCCCCCCAATGGGGGGGTGAAGGCTACACCTTC.

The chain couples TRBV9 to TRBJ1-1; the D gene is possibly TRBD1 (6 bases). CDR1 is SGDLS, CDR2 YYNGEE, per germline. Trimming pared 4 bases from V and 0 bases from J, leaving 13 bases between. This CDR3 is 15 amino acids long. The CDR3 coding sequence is TGTGCCAGCAGCCCTCCAGACAGGTTGAACACTGAAGCTTTCTTT. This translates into CASSPPDRLNTEAFF.

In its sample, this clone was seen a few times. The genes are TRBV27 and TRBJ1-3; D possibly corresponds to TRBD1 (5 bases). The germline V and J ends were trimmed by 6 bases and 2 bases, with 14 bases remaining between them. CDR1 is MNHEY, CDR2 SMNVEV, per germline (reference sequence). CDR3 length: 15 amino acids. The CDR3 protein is CASRRSLGAGNTIYF. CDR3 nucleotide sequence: TGTGCCAGCAGGCGATCTCTAGGGGCTGGAAACACCATATATTTT.

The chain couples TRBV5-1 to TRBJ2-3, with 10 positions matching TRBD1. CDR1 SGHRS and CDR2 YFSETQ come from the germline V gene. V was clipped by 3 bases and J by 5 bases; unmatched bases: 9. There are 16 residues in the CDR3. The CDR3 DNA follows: TGCGCCAGCAGCTCAACCGGGACAGGGGTCAGAGATACGCAGTATTTT. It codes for CASSSTGTGVRDTQYF.

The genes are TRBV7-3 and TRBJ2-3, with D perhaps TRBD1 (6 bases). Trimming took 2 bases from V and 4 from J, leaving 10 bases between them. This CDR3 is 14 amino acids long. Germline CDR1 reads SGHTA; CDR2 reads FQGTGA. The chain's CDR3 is CASSLGGGADTQYF. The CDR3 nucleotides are TGTGCCAGCAGCTTAGGTGGGGGCGCAGATACGCAGTATTTT.

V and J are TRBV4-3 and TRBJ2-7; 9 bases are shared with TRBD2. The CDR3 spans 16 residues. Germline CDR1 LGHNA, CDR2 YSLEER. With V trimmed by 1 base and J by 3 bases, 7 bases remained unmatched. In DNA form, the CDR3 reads TGCGCCAGCAGCCAAGGAGGAGGAGCGGGAGGCTACGAGCAGTACTTC. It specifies CASSQGGGAGGYEQYF.